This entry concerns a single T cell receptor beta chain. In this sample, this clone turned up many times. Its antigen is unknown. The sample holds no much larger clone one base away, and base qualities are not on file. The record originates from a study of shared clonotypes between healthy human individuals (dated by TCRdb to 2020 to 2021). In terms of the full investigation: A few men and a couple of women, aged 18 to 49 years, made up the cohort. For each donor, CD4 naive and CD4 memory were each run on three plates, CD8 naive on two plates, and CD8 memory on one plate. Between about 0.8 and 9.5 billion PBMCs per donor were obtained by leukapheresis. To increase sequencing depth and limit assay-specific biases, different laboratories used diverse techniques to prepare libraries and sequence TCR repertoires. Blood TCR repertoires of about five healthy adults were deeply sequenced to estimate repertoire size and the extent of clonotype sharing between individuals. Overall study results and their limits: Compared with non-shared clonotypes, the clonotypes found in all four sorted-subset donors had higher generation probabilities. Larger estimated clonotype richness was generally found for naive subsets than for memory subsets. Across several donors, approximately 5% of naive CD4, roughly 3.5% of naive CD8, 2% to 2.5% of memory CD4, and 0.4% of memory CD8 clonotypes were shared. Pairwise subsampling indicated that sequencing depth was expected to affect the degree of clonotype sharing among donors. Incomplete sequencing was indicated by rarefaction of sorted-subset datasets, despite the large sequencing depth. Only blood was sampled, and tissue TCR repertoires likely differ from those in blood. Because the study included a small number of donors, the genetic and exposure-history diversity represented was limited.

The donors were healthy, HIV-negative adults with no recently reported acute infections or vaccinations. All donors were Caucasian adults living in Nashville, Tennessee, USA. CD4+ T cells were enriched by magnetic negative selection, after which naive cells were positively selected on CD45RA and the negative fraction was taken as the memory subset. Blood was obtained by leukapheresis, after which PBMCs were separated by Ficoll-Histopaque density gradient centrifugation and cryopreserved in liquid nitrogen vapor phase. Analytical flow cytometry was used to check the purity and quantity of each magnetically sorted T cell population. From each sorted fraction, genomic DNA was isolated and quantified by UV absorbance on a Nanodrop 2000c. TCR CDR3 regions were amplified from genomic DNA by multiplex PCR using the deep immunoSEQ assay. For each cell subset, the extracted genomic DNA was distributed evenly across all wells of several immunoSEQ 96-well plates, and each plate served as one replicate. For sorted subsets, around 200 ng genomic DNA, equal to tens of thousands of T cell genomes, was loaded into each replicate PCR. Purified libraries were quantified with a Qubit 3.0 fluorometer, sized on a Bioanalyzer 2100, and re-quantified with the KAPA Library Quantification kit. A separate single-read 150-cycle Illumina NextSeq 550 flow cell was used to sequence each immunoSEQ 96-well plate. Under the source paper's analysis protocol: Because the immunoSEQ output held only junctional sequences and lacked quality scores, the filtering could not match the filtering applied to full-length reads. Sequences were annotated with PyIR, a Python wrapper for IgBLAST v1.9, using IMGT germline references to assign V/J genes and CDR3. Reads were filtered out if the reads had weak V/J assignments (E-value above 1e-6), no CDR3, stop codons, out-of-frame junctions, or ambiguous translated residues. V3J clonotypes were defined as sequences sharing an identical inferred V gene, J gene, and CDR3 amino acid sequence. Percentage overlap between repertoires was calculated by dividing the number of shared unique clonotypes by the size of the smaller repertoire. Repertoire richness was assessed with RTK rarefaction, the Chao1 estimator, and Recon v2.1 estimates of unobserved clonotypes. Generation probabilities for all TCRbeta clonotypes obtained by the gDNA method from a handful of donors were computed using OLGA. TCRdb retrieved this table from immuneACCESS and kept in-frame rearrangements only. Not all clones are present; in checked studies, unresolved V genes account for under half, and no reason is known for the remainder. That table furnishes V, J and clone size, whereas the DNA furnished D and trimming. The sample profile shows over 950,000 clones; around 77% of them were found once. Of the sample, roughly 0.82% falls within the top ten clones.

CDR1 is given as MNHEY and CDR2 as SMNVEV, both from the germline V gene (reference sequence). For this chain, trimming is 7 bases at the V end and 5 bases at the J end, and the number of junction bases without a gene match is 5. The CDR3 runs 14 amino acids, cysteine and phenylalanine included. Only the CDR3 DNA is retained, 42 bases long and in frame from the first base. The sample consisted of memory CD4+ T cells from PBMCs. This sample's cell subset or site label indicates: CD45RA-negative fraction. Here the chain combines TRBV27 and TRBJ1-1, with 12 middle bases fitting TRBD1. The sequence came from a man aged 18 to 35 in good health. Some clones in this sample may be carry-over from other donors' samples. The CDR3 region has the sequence CASKRDRGRTEAFF. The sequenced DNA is TGTGCCAGCAAACGGGACAGGGGGCGGACTGAAGCTTTCTTT.